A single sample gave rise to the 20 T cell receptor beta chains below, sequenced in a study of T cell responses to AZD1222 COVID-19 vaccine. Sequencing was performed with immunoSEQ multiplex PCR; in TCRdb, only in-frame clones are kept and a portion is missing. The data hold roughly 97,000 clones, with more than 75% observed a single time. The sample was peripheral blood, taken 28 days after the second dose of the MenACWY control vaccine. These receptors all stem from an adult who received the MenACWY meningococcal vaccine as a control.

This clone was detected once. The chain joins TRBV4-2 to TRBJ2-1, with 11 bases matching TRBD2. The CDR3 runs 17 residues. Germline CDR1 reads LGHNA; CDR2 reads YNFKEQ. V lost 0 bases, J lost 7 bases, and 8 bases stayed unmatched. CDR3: CASSQESAASGGNEQFF. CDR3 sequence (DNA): TGTGCCAGCAGCCAAGAGTCTGCGGCTAGCGGGGGGAATGAGCAGTTCTTC.

Written as DNA, the CDR3 is TGTGCCAGCAGCAGCAGACAGGGGGCTCAGCCCCAGCATTTT. Protein: CASSSRQGAQPQHF. The chain couples TRBV5-6 to TRBJ1-5, with TRBD1 identical over 10 bases. Germline V gives CDR1 SGHDT, CDR2 YYEEEE. With V trimmed by 4 bases and J by 6 bases, 4 bases remained unmatched. This CDR3 comprises 14 residues.

This CDR3 is CASSSLADGPGGNSPLHF. The DNA of the CDR3 is TGTGCCAGCAGCTCTCTTGCCGACGGGCCGGGAGGGAATTCACCCCTCCACTTT. V is TRBV11-3 and J is TRBJ1-6; D not certain. V was clipped by 4 bases and J by 7 bases, with 23 bases between them. This CDR3 comprises 18 residues. The germline V gene encodes CDR1 SGHNT and CDR2 YENEEA.

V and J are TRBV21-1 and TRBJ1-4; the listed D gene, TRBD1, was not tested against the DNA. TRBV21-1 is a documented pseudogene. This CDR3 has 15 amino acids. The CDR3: CASSKGGRECEKLFF. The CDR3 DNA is TGTGCCAGCAGCAAAGGAGGCAGGGAATGTGAAAAACTGTTTTTT.

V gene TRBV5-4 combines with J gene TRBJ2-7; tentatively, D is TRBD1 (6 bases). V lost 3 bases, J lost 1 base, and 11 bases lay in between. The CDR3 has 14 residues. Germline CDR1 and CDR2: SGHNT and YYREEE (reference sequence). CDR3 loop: CASSSLGASYEQYF. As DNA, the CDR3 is TGTGCCAGCAGCTCCCTGGGGGCTTCCTACGAGCAGTACTTC.

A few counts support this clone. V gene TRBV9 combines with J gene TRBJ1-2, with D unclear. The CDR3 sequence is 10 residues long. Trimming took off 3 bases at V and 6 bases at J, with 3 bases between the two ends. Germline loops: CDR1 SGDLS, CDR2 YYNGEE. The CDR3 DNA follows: TGTGCCAGCAGCGCGGATGGCTACACCTTC. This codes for CASSADGYTF.

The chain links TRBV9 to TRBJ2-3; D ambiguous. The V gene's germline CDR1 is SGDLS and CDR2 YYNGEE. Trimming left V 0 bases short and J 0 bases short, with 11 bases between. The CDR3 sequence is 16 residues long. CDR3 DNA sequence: TGTGCCAGCAGCGTAGGAACTACCCCAAGCACAGATACGCAGTATTTT. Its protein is CASSVGTTPSTDTQYF.

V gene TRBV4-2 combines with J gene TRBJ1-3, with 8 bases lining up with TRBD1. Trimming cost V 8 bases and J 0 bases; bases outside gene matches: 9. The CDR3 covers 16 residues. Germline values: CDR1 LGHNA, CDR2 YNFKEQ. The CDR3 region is CASGTTGALSGNTIYF. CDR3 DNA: TGTGCCAGCGGAACGACAGGGGCCCTCTCTGGAAACACCATATATTTT.

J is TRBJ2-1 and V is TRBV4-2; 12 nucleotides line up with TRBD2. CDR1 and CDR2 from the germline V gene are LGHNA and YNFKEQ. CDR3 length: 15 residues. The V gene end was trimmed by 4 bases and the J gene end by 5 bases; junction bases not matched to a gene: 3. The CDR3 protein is CASSPTSGGDNEQFF. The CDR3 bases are TGTGCCAGCAGCCCGACTAGCGGGGGCGACAATGAGCAGTTCTTC.

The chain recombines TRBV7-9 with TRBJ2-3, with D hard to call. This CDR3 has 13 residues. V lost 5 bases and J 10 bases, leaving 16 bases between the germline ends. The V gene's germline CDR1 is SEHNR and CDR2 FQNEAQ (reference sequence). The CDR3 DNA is TGTGCCAGCAGCCGAACGACCCGGGTTGCGCAGTATTTT. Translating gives CASSRTTRVAQYF.

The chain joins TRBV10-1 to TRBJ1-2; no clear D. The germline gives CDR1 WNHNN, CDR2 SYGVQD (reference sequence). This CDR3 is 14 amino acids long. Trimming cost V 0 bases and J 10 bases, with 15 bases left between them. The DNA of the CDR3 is TGCGCCAGCAGTGAGTCAGTTGAGGCGACTTCCTACACCTTC. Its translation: CASSESVEATSYTF.

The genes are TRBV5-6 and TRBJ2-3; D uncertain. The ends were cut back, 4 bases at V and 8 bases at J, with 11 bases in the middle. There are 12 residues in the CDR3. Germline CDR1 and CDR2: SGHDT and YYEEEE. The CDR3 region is CASSRPGGTQYF. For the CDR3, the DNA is TGTGCCAGCAGCCGTCCCGGTGGTACGCAGTATTTT.

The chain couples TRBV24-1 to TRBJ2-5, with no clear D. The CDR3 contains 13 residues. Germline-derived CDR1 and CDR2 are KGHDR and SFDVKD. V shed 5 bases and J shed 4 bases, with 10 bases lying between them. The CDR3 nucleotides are TGTGCCACCAGTGCGCGGTTCGGAGAGACCCAGTACTTC. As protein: CATSARFGETQYF.

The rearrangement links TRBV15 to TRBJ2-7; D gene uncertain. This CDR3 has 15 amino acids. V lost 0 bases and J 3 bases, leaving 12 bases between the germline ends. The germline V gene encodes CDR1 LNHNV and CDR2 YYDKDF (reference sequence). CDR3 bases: TGTGCCACCAGCAGAGATCGGGCACCGCGCTACGAGCAGTACTTC. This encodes CATSRDRAPRYEQYF.

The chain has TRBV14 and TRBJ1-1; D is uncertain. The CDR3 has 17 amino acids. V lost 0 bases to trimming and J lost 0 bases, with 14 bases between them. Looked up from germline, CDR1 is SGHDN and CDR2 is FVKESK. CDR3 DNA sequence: TGTGCCAGCAGCCAAGATCTTAGACGCGGGTTGAACACTGAAGCTTTCTTT. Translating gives CASSQDLRRGLNTEAFF.

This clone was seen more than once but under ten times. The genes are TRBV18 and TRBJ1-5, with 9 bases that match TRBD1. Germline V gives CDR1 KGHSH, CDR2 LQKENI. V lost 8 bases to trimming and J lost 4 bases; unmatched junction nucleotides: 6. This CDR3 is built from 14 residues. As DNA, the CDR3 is TGTGCCAGCGCCCAGACAGGGGGGAATCAGCCCCAGCATTTT. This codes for CASAQTGGNQPQHF.

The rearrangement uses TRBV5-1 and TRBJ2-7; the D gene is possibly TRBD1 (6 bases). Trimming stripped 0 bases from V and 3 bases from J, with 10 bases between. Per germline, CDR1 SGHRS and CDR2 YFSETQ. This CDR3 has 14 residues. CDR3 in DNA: TGCGCCAGCAGCTTGGGACAGGCGAACTACGAGCAGTACTTC. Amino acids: CASSLGQANYEQYF. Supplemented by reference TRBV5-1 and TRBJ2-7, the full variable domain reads KAGVTQTPRYLIKTRGQQVTLSCSPISGHRSVSWYQQTPGQGLQFLFEYFSETQRNKGNFPGRFSGRQFSNSRSEMNVSTLELGDSALYLCASSLGQANYEQYFGPGTRLTVT.

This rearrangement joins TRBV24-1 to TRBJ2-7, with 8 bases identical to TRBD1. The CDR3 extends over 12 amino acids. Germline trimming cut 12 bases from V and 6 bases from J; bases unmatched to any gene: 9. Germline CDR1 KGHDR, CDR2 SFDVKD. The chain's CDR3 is CAVGQGLGEQYF. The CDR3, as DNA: TGTGCCGTTGGACAGGGACTGGGCGAGCAGTACTTC.

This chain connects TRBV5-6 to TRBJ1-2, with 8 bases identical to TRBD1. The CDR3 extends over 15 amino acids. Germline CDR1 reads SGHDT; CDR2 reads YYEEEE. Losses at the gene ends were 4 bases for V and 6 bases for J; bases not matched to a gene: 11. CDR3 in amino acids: CASSDTTGVGNGYTF. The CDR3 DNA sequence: TGTGCCAGCAGCGACACGACAGGGGTAGGGAATGGCTACACCTTC. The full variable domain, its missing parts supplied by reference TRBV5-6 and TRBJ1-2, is DAGVTQSPTHLIKTRGQQVTLRCSPKSGHDTVSWYQQALGQGPQFIFQYYEEEERQRGNFPDRFSGHQFPNYSSELNVNALLLGDSALYLCASSDTTGVGNGYTFGSGTRLTVV.

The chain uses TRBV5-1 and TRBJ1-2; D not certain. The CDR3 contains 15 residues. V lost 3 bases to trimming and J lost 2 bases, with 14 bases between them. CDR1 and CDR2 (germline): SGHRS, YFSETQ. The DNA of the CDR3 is TGCGCCAGCAGCTCCTACGCAGGAGGGAACTATGGCTACACCTTC. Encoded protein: CASSSYAGGNYGYTF. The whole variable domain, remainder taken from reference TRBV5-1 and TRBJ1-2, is KAGVTQTPRYLIKTRGQQVTLSCSPISGHRSVSWYQQTPGQGLQFLFEYFSETQRNKGNFPGRFSGRQFSNSRSEMNVSTLELGDSALYLCASSSYAGGNYGYTFGSGTRLTVV.